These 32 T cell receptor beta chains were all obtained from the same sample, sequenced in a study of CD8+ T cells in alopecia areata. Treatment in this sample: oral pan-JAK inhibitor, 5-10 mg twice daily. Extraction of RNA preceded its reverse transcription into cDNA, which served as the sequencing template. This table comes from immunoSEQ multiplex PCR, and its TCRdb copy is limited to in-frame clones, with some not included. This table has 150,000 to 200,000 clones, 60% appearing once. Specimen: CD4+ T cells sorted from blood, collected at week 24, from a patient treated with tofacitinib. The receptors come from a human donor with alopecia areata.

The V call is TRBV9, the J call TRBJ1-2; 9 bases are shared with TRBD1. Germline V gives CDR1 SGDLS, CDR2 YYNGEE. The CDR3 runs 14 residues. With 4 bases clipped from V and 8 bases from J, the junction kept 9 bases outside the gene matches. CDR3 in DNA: TGTGCCAGCAGCCCGGGACAGGGTATTGTGGGCTACACCTTC. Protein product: CASSPGQGIVGYTF. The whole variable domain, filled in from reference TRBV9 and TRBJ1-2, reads DSGVTQTPKHLITATGQRVTLRCSPRSGDLSVYWYQQSLDQGLQFLIQYYNGEERAKGNILERFSAQQFPDLHSELNLSSLELGDSALYFCASSPGQGIVGYTFGSGTRLTVV.

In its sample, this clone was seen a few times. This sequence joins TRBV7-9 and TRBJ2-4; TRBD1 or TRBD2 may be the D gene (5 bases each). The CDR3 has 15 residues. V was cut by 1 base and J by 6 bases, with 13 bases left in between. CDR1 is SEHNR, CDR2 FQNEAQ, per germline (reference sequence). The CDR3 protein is CASSLDKGPGNIQYF. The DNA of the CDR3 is TGTGCCAGCAGCTTAGATAAGGGACCGGGAAACATTCAGTACTTC.

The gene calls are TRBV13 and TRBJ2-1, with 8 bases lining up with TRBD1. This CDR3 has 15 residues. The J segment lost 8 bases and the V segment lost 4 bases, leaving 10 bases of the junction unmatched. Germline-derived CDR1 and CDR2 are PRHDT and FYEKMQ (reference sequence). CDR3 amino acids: CASSSSQRTGYEQFF. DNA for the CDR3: TGTGCCAGCAGCTCGAGCCAAAGGACAGGGTATGAGCAGTTCTTC.

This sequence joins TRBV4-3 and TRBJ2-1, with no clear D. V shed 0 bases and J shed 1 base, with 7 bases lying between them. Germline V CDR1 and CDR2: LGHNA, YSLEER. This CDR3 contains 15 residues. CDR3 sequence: CASSQDLLSYNEQFF. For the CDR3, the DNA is TGCGCCAGCAGCCAAGATCTTCTTTCCTACAATGAGCAGTTCTTC.

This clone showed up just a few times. CDR3 in amino acids: CASSLTSGGGTQYF. The CDR3 region has the DNA TGTGCCAGCAGCTTAACTAGCGGGGGGGGTACGCAGTATTTT. The rearrangement links TRBV7-2 to TRBJ2-3; 13 bases align to TRBD2. The CDR3 contains 14 residues. CDR1 SGHTA and CDR2 FQGNSA come from the germline V gene. V gave up 2 bases and J gave up 8 bases; unmatched junction bases: 1.

CDR3 sequence reads: CASSPGTSGSTDTQYF. The CDR3, as DNA: TGCGCCAGCAGCCCCGGGACTAGCGGGAGCACAGATACGCAGTATTTT. This sequence joins TRBV5-1 and TRBJ2-3, with 12 bases lining up with TRBD2. The CDR3 is 16 residues long. Germline-derived CDR1 and CDR2 are SGHRS and YFSETQ. V lost 4 bases to trimming and J lost 0 bases; unmatched junction nucleotides: 3.

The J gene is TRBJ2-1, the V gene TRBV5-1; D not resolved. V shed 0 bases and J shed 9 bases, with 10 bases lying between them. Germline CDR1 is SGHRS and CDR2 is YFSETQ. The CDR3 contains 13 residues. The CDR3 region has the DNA TGCGCCAGCAGCTTGGCGTACGGCGGTGAGCAGTTCTTC. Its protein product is CASSLAYGGEQFF.

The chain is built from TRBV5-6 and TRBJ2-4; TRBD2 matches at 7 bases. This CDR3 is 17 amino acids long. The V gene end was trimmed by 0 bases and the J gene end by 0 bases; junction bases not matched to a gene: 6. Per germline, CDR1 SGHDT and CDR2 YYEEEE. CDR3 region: CASSLDGLAVAKNIQYF. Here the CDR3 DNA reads TGTGCCAGCAGCTTGGACGGGCTAGCGGTAGCCAAAAACATTCAGTACTTC. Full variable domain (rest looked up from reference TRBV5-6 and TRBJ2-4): DAGVTQSPTHLIKTRGQQVTLRCSPKSGHDTVSWYQQALGQGPQFIFQYYEEEERQRGNFPDRFSGHQFPNYSSELNVNALLLGDSALYLCASSLDGLAVAKNIQYFGAGTRLSVL.

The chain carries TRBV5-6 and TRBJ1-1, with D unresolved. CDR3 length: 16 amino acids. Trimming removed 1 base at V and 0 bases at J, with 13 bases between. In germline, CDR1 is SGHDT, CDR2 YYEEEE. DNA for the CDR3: TGTGCCAGCAGCTTGCTTTCGTTAGGGCTGAACACTGAAGCTTTCTTT. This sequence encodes CASSLLSLGLNTEAFF.

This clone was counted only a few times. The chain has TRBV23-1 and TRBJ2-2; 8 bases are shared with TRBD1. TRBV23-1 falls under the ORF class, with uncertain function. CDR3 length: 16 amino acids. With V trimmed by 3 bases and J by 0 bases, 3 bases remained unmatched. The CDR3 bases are TGCGCCAGCAGTCAGGGGACAGGCGCGAACACCGGGGAGCTGTTTTTT. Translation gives CASSQGTGANTGELFF.

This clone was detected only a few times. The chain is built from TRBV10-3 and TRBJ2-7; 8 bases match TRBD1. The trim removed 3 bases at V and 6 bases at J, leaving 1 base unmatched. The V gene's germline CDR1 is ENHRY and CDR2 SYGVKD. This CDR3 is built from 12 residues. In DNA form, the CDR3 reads TGTGCCATCAGTGAAACAGGGGGCGAGCAGTACTTC. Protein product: CAISETGGEQYF.

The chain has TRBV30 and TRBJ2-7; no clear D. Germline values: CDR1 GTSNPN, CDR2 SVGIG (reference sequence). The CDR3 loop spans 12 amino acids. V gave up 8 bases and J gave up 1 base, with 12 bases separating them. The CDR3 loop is CAATIGSYEQYF. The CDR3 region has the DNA TGTGCCGCCACCATCGGGTCCTACGAGCAGTACTTC. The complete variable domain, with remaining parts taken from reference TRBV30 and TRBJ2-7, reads SQTIHQWPATLVQPVGSPLSLECTVEGTSNPNLYWYRQAAGRGLQLLFYSVGIGQISSEVPQNLSASRPQDRQFILSSKKLLLSDSGFYLCAATIGSYEQYFGPGTRLTVT.

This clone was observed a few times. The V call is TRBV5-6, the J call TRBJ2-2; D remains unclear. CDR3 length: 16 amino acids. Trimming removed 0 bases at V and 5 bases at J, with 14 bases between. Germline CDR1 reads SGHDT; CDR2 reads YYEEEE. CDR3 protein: CASSLDGTERTGELFF. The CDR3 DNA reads TGTGCCAGCAGCTTGGACGGAACAGAACGTACCGGGGAGCTGTTTTTT.

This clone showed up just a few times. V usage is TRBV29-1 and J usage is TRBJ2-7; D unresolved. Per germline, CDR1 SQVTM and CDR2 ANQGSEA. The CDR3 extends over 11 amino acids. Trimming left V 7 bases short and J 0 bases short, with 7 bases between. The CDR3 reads CSASSSYEQYF. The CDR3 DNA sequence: TGCAGCGCCTCCAGCTCCTACGAGCAGTACTTC.

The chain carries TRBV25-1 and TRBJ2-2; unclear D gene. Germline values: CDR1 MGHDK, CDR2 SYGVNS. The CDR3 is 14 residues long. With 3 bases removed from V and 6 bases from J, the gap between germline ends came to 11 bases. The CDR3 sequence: CASSDFYGSGELFF. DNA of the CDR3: TGTGCCAGCAGTGACTTCTACGGATCCGGGGAGCTGTTTTTT.

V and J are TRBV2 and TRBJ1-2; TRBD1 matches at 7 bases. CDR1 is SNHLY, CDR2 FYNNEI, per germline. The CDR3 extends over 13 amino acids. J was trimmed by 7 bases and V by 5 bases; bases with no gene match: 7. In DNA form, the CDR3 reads TGTGCCAGCAGTCCCGGGACAGTTCGTGGCTACACCTTC. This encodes CASSPGTVRGYTF.

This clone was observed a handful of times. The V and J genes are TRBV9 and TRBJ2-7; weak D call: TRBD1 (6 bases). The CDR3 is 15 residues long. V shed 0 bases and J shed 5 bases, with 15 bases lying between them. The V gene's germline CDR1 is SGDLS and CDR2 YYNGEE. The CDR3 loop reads CASSVGGTGFHEQYF. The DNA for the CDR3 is TGTGCCAGCAGCGTAGGGGGTACAGGGTTCCACGAGCAGTACTTC.

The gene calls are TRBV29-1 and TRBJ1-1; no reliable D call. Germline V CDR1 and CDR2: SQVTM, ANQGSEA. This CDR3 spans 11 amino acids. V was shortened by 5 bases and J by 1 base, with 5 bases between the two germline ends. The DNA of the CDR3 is TGCAGCGTTAGGAGGAACACTGAAGCTTTCTTT. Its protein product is CSVRRNTEAFF.

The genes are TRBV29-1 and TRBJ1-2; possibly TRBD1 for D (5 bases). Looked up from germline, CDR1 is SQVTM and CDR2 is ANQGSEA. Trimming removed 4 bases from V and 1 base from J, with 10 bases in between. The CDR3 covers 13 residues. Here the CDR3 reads CSVVEGFNYGYTF. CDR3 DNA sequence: TGCAGCGTTGTTGAGGGGTTTAACTATGGCTACACCTTC.

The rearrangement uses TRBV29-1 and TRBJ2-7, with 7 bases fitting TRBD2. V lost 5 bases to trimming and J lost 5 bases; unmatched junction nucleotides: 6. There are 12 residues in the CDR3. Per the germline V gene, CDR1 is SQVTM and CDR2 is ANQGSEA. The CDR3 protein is CSVRPAGHEQYF. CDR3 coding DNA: TGCAGCGTTCGTCCAGCGGGACACGAGCAGTACTTC.

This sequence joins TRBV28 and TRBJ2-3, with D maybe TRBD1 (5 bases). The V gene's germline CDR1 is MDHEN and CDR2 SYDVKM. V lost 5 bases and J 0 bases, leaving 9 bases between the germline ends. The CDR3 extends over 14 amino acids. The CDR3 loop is CASSARQSTDTQYF. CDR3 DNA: TGTGCCAGCAGTGCCCGACAGAGCACAGATACGCAGTATTTT.

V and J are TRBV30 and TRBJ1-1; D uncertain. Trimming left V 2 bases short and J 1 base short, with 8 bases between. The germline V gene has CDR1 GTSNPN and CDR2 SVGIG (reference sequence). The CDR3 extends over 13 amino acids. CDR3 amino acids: CAWSFRGNTEAFF. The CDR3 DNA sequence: TGTGCCTGGAGTTTTAGAGGGAACACTGAAGCTTTCTTT.

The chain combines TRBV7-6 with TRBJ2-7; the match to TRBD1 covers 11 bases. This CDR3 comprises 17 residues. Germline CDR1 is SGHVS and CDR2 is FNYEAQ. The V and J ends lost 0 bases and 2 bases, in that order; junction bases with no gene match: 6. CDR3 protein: CASSLAQKGQGAYEQYF. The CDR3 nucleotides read TGTGCCAGCAGCTTAGCGCAGAAGGGACAGGGGGCCTACGAGCAGTACTTC.

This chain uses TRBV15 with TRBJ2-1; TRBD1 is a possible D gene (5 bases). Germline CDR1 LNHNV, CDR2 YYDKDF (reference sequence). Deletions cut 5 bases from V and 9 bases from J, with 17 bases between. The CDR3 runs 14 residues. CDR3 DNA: TGTGCCACCAGCGGCAGACGTGAAAGGGGTGAGCAGTTCTTC. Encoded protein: CATSGRRERGEQFF.

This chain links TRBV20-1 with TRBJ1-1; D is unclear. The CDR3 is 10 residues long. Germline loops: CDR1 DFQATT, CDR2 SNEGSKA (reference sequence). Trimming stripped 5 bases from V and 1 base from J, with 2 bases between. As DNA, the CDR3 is TGCAGTGCTTGGAACACTGAAGCTTTCTTT. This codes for CSAWNTEAFF.

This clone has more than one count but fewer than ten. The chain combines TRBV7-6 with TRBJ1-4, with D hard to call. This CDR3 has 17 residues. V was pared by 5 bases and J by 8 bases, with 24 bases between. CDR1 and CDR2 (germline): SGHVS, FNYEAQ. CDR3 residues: CASSLERPDPSVEKLFF. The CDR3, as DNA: TGTGCCAGCAGCCTCGAACGACCAGATCCTTCCGTGGAAAAACTGTTTTTT.

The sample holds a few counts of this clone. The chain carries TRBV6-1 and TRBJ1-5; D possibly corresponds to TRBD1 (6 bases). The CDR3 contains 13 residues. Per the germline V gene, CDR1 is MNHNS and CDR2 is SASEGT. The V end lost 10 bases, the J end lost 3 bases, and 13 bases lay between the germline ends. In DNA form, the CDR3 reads TGTGCCACCTTAGGACAGTTCAATCAGCCCCAGCATTTT. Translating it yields CATLGQFNQPQHF.

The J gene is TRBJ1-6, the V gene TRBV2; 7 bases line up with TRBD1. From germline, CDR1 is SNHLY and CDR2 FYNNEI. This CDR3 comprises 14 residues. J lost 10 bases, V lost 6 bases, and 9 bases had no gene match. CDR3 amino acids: CASSYDRERSPLHF. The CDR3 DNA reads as TGTGCCAGCAGCTACGACAGGGAAAGATCACCCCTCCACTTT.

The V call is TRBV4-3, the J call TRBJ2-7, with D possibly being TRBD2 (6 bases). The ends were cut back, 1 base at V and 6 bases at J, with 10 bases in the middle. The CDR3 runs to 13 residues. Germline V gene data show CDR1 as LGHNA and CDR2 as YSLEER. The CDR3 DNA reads TGCGCCAGCAGCCAAGGACTAGTGGGCGAGCAGTACTTC. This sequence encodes CASSQGLVGEQYF.

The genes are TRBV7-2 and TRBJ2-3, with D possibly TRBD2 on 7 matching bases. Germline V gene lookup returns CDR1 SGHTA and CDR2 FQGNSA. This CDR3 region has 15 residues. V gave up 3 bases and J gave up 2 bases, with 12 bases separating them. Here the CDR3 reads CASSFLGGATDTQYF. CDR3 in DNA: TGTGCCAGCAGCTTCCTGGGGGGGGCCACAGATACGCAGTATTTT.

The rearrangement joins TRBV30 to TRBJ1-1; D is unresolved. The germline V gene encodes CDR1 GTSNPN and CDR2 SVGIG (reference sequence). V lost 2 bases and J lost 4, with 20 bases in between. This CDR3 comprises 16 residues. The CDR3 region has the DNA TGTGCCTGGAGTCGAATGTCCGGACGGGTCGTCACTGAAGCTTTCTTT. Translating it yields CAWSRMSGRVVTEAFF.

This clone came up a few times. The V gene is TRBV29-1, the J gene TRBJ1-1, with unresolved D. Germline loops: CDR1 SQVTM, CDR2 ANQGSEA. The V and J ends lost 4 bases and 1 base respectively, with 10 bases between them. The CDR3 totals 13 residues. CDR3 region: CSVVQSGNTEAFF. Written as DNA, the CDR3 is TGCAGCGTTGTGCAGTCAGGGAACACTGAAGCTTTCTTT.